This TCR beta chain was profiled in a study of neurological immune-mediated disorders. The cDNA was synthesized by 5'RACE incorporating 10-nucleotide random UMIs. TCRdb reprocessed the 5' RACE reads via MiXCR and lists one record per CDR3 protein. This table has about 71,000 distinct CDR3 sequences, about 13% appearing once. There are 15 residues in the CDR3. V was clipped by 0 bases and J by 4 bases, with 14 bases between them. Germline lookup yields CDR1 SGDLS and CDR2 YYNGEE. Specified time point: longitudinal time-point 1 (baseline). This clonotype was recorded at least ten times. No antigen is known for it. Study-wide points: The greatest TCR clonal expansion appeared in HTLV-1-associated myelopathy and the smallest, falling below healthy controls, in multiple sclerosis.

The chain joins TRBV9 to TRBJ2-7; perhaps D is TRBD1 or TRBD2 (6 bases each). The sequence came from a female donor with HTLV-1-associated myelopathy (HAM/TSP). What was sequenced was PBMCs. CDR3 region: CASSVGSGGKYEQYF. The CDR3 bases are TGTGCCAGCAGCGTAGGATCCGGGGGCAAATACGAGCAGTACTTC.